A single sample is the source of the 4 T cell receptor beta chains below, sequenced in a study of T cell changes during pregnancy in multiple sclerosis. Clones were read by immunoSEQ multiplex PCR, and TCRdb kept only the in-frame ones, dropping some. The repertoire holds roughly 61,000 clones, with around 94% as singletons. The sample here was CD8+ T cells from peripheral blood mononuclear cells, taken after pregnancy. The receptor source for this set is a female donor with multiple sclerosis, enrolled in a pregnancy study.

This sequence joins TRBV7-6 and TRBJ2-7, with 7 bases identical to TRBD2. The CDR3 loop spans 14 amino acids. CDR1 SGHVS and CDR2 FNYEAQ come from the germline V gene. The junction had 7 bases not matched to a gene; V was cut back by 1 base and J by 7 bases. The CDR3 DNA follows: TGTGCCAGCAGCTTAGACGCTAGCGGCTGGGAGCAGTACTTC. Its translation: CASSLDASGWEQYF.

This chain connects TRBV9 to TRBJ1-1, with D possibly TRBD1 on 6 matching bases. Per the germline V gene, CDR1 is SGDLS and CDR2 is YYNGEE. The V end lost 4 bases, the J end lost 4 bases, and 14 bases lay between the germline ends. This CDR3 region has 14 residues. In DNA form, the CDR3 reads TGTGCCAGCAGCCCCCTGGGGGCCACCACTGAAGCTTTCTTT. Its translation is CASSPLGATTEAFF.

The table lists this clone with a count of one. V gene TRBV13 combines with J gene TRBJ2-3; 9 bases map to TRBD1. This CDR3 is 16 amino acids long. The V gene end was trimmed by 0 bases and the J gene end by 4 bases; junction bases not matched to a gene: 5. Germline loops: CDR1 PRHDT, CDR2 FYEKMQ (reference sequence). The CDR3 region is CASSLGDRGGADTQYF. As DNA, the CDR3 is TGTGCCAGCAGCTTAGGGGACAGGGGTGGGGCAGATACGCAGTATTTT.

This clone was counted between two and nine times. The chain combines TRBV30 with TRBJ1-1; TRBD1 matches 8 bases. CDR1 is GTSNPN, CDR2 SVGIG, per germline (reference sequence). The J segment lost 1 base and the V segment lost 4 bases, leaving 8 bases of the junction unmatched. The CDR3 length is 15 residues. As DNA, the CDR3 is TGTGCCTGGAAAGGCAGGGGGCGGGGGAACACTGAAGCTTTCTTT. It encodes CAWKGRGRGNTEAFF.